The rows below give T cell receptor beta chains drawn from one sample of a study of cytomegalovirus exposure and HLA in healthy donors. Measured with immunoSEQ multiplex PCR; TCRdb has only the in-frame clones, and not every one. The sample shows a few hundred thousand clones, more than 80% of them seen only once. Sequences were obtained from PBMCs. Receptor source: a woman between 18 and 29 years old in good health and CMV-seronegative. The CDR3 runs from the conserved cysteine through the conserved F or W. The order of the fields is V gene, clone size, D gene, CDR3 length, J gene, CDR3 DNA, CDR3 protein. The D gene is left open where the match is weak. Rows may omit the clone size; those that give it use once, few, many or a size class.

v_call: TRBV7-9; clone_size: NA; d_call: NA; cdr3_length: 14; j_call: TRBJ1-1; cdr3_nt: TGTGCCAGCAGCTTAGACCCGAGGCGGAGAGGAGCTTTCTTT; cdr3_aa: CASSLDPRRRGAFF
v_call: TRBV5-1; clone_size: few; d_call: NA; cdr3_length: 14; j_call: TRBJ1-6; cdr3_nt: TGCGCCAGCAGCTTGATAGGAGATAATTCACCCCTCCACTTT; cdr3_aa: CASSLIGDNSPLHF
v_call: TRBV27; clone_size: NA; d_call: TRBD1; cdr3_length: 15; j_call: TRBJ1-1; cdr3_nt: TGTGCCAGCAGTTTACTGGGACAGGGGTACACTGAAGCTTTCTTT; cdr3_aa: CASSLLGQGYTEAFF
v_call: TRBV20-1; clone_size: once; d_call: TRBD1; cdr3_length: 11; j_call: TRBJ1-1; cdr3_nt: TGCAGTGCTAGAGTGGGGGACAGGGGTTTCTTT; cdr3_aa: CSARVGDRGFF
v_call: TRBV21-1; clone_size: NA; d_call: NA; cdr3_length: 14; j_call: TRBJ2-1; cdr3_nt: TGTGCCAGCAGCAAAGAAGGACAAGGCAATGAGCAGTTCTTC; cdr3_aa: CASSKEGQGNEQFF
v_call: TRBV10-2; clone_size: many; d_call: NA; cdr3_length: 13; j_call: TRBJ1-3; cdr3_nt: TGCGCCAGCAGCCCCCTCTCTGGAAACACCATATATTTT; cdr3_aa: CASSPLSGNTIYF
v_call: TRBV2; clone_size: NA; d_call: TRBD1; cdr3_length: 14; j_call: TRBJ1-1; cdr3_nt: TGTGCCAGCATCTGGACAGGGAGCGTCACTGAAGCTTTTTTT; cdr3_aa: CASIWTGSVTEAFF
v_call: TRBV5-1; clone_size: NA; d_call: TRBD1; cdr3_length: 13; j_call: TRBJ2-7; cdr3_nt: TGCGCCAGCACCGGGACAGGGGATTACGAGCAGTACTTC; cdr3_aa: CASTGTGDYEQYF
v_call: TRBV29-1; clone_size: NA; d_call: NA; cdr3_length: 13; j_call: TRBJ1-1; cdr3_nt: TGCAGCTATTCTGGACAGCTTAACACTGAAGCTTTCTTT; cdr3_aa: CSYSGQLNTEAFF
v_call: TRBV28; clone_size: NA; d_call: NA; cdr3_length: 13; j_call: TRBJ2-7; cdr3_nt: TGTGCCAGCAGAGCGACGGGCTCCTACGAGCAGTACTTC; cdr3_aa: CASRATGSYEQYF
v_call: TRBV30; clone_size: NA; d_call: NA; cdr3_length: 15; j_call: TRBJ2-2; cdr3_nt: TGTGCCTGGAGTTTATTTCAGGGGCACACCGGGGAGCTGTTTTTT; cdr3_aa: CAWSLFQGHTGELFF
v_call: TRBV5-8; clone_size: NA; d_call: TRBD1; cdr3_length: 12; j_call: TRBJ2-7; cdr3_nt: TGTGCCAGCAGCCGGGACAGGGGCGAGCAGTACTTC; cdr3_aa: CASSRDRGEQYF
v_call: TRBV19; clone_size: NA; d_call: NA; cdr3_length: 12; j_call: TRBJ1-2; cdr3_nt: TGTGCCAGTATCGACACCAACTATGGCTACACCTTC; cdr3_aa: CASIDTNYGYTF
v_call: TRBV6-5; clone_size: NA; d_call: TRBD1; cdr3_length: 15; j_call: TRBJ1-4; cdr3_nt: TGTGCCAGCAGGGGACAGGGTCTAACTAATGAAAAACTGTTTTTT; cdr3_aa: CASRGQGLTNEKLFF
v_call: TRBV4-1; clone_size: NA; d_call: NA; cdr3_length: 15; j_call: TRBJ1-2; cdr3_nt: TGCGCCAGCAGCCAAGGGTTGAGGGGAGGCTCTGGCTACACCTTC; cdr3_aa: CASSQGLRGGSGYTF
v_call: TRBV28; clone_size: NA; d_call: NA; cdr3_length: 16; j_call: TRBJ1-6; cdr3_nt: TGTGCCAGCAGCGCCTACACGCAGGGAAGTCGGTCACCCCTCCACTTT; cdr3_aa: CASSAYTQGSRSPLHF
v_call: TRBV28; clone_size: NA; d_call: NA; cdr3_length: 10; j_call: TRBJ2-3; cdr3_nt: TGTGCCAGCATTGGCGATACGCAGTATTTT; cdr3_aa: CASIGDTQYF
v_call: TRBV7-2; clone_size: NA; d_call: NA; cdr3_length: 17; j_call: TRBJ1-2; cdr3_nt: TGTGCCAGCAGCTTACCTGATACCACTCGTAGCAACTATGGCTACACCTTC; cdr3_aa: CASSLPDTTRSNYGYTF
v_call: TRBV11-3; clone_size: NA; d_call: TRBD1; cdr3_length: 18; j_call: TRBJ1-2; cdr3_nt: TGTGCCAGCAGCTTCCGATGTTTAACCGGACAGGGCAATTATGGCTACACCTTC; cdr3_aa: CASSFRCLTGQGNYGYTF
v_call: TRBV5-6; clone_size: once; d_call: NA; cdr3_length: 12; j_call: TRBJ2-7; cdr3_nt: TGTGCCAGCAGTCTCGACGGCCAGGGGACGTACTTC; cdr3_aa: CASSLDGQGTYF
v_call: TRBV5-1; clone_size: NA; d_call: NA; cdr3_length: 16; j_call: TRBJ1-3; cdr3_nt: TGCGCCAGCACCCCGGGGAGGGGATTCTCCGTTGGGACCATATATTTT; cdr3_aa: CASTPGRGFSVGTIYF
v_call: TRBV5-1; clone_size: NA; d_call: TRBD1; cdr3_length: 16; j_call: TRBJ2-2; cdr3_nt: TGCGCCAGCAGCTCCCCTAAAACAGGGGGCTCCGGGGAGCTGTTTTTT; cdr3_aa: CASSSPKTGGSGELFF
v_call: TRBV10-1; clone_size: once; d_call: TRBD2; cdr3_length: 17; j_call: TRBJ2-3; cdr3_nt: TGCGCCAGCAGTGAGTCACCGGGACTAGGATCGACAGATACGCAGTATTTT; cdr3_aa: CASSESPGLGSTDTQYF
v_call: TRBV9; clone_size: NA; d_call: NA; cdr3_length: 16; j_call: TRBJ1-1; cdr3_nt: TGTGCCAGCAGCCCCGGCCGGAGGGGCTTGAACACTGAAGCTTTCTTT; cdr3_aa: CASSPGRRGLNTEAFF
v_call: TRBV10-1; clone_size: NA; d_call: TRBD2; cdr3_length: 18; j_call: TRBJ2-3; cdr3_nt: TGCGCCAGCAGTGAGGTACTAGCGGGGGGACCTAGCACAGATACGCAGTATTTT; cdr3_aa: CASSEVLAGGPSTDTQYF
v_call: TRBV19; clone_size: NA; d_call: NA; cdr3_length: 13; j_call: TRBJ1-5; cdr3_nt: TGTGCCAGTAGTATAGAAGCGGGTCAGCCCCAGCATTTT; cdr3_aa: CASSIEAGQPQHF
v_call: TRBV6-5; clone_size: few; d_call: NA; cdr3_length: 11; j_call: TRBJ1-1; cdr3_nt: TGTGCCAGCACCTCGAACACTGAAGCTTTCTTT; cdr3_aa: CASTSNTEAFF
v_call: TRBV10-1; clone_size: NA; d_call: TRBD1; cdr3_length: 16; j_call: TRBJ1-1; cdr3_nt: TGCGCCAGCAGTGAGAGACCGGGACAGCAGAACACTGAAGCTTTCTTT; cdr3_aa: CASSERPGQQNTEAFF
v_call: TRBV11-2; clone_size: NA; d_call: NA; cdr3_length: 16; j_call: TRBJ2-2; cdr3_nt: TGTGCCAGCAGCTTACTACGGCGGGGAAACACCGGGGAGCTGTTTTTT; cdr3_aa: CASSLLRRGNTGELFF
v_call: TRBV5-4; clone_size: NA; d_call: NA; cdr3_length: 16; j_call: TRBJ2-3; cdr3_nt: TGTGCCAGCAGCATCGGCTCGGGGGGCCAGGTAGATACGCAGTATTTT; cdr3_aa: CASSIGSGGQVDTQYF
v_call: TRBV27; clone_size: few; d_call: NA; cdr3_length: 15; j_call: TRBJ1-2; cdr3_nt: TGTGCCAGCAGTCCCGATGGAGGGGTTGACTATGGCTACACCTTC; cdr3_aa: CASSPDGGVDYGYTF
v_call: TRBV30; clone_size: NA; d_call: NA; cdr3_length: 14; j_call: TRBJ1-1; cdr3_nt: TGTGCCTGGAGTTACGGGTCTCCGAACACTGAAGCTTTCTTT; cdr3_aa: CAWSYGSPNTEAFF
v_call: TRBV11-3; clone_size: few; d_call: TRBD1; cdr3_length: 12; j_call: TRBJ1-1; cdr3_nt: TGTGCCAGCAGCGTGGACAGGGGGGAAGCTTTCTTT; cdr3_aa: CASSVDRGEAFF
v_call: TRBV9; clone_size: NA; d_call: TRBD2; cdr3_length: 15; j_call: TRBJ2-2; cdr3_nt: TGTGCCAGCAGCGGAGCGGGAGATGACACCGGGGAGCTGTTTTTT; cdr3_aa: CASSGAGDDTGELFF
v_call: TRBV30; clone_size: NA; d_call: TRBD1; cdr3_length: 17; j_call: TRBJ1-5; cdr3_nt: TGTGCCTGGAGCTGGGGGACAGGGAACCCCCGCAATCAGCCCCAGCATTTT; cdr3_aa: CAWSWGTGNPRNQPQHF
v_call: TRBV28; clone_size: NA; d_call: TRBD1; cdr3_length: 17; j_call: TRBJ2-4; cdr3_nt: TGTGCCAGCATTCCTCTTCCGGGACAGGGGTCCAAAAACATTCAGTACTTC; cdr3_aa: CASIPLPGQGSKNIQYF